This T cell receptor beta chain was sequenced for a study of blood T cell repertoires in COVID-19. The CDR3 spans 15 residues. Trimming shortened V by 4 bases and J by 6 bases, and 16 bases separated the two germline ends. In germline, CDR1 is MGHRA, CDR2 YSYEKL. Profiled with immunoSEQ multiplex PCR; TCRdb holds only in-frame clones, not every one. The sample lists 200,000 to 300,000 clones, approximately 85% seen once, with 4% in the top ten. Sequencing was done on a sample of peripheral blood. This TCR was recovered from a man aged 50 to 59 with acute or convalescent COVID-19. The rearrangement joins TRBV4-1 to TRBJ2-1, with TRBD1 as a possible D gene (6 bases). CDR3 nucleotide sequence: TGCGCCAGCAGCCTCAGACAGGAAAACCTCAATGAGCAGTTCTTC. Its protein product is CASSLRQENLNEQFF.